This T cell receptor (beta chain) was profiled in a study of vaccination effects on CD4 cells after COVID-19. Study details: It was a median of 72 days after the second dose that post-vaccine samples were obtained.

Germline V CDR1 and CDR2: MNHEY, SVGAGI. This CDR3 has 11 amino acids. Deletions cut 11 bases from V and 7 bases from J, with 12 bases between. This clone was counted a few times. Its antigen is as yet unknown. Sequencing used immunoSEQ multiplex PCR; TCRdb keeps in-frame clones, though not all of them. Found here are approximately 57,000 clones, less than 80% of them singletons; the top ten hold about 4.5%. Culturing for nine to ten days preceded CD4+ T cell isolation. Participants got two doses of BNT162b2 or mRNA-1273 vaccine. Vaccine recipients, nucleocapsid antibody negative, had no prior SARS-CoV-2 infection. A half-volume exchange with IL-2 medium occurred on days 3 and 7.

The rearrangement links TRBV6-5 to TRBJ1-5; D remains unclear. This clonotype was obtained from a human donor who received a COVID-19 vaccine. This specimen was CD4+ T cells from PBMCs cultured without peptide, taken after COVID-19 vaccination. The CDR3: CACGPGQPQHF. As DNA, the CDR3 is TGTGCCTGCGGGCCGGGGCAGCCCCAGCATTTT.